The entry that follows covers one T cell receptor (beta chain) sequence. The junction had 9 bases not matched to a gene; V was cut back by 3 bases and J by 6 bases. Per germline, CDR1 SQVTM and CDR2 ANQGSEA. This CDR3 is 15 amino acids long. The sample belongs to a study of CD8 T cells in Susac syndrome. With random hexamers, reverse transcription was performed on about 0.5 to 1 ug of RNA. TCRdb reanalysed the immunoSEQ multiplex PCR reads using MiXCR and keeps one entry per CDR3 protein. The sample includes about 300,000 distinct CDR3 sequences, roughly 90% of them seen just once. Sequenced input: CD8+ T cells from PBMCs. The receptor comes from a human donor with multiple sclerosis. The chain is built from TRBV29-1 and TRBJ2-7, with TRBD1 matching over 12 bases. The CDR3, as DNA: TGCAGCGTTGATCACGCCGGGACAGGGGGCGGCGAGCAGTACTTC. Translation: CSVDHAGTGGGEQYF.